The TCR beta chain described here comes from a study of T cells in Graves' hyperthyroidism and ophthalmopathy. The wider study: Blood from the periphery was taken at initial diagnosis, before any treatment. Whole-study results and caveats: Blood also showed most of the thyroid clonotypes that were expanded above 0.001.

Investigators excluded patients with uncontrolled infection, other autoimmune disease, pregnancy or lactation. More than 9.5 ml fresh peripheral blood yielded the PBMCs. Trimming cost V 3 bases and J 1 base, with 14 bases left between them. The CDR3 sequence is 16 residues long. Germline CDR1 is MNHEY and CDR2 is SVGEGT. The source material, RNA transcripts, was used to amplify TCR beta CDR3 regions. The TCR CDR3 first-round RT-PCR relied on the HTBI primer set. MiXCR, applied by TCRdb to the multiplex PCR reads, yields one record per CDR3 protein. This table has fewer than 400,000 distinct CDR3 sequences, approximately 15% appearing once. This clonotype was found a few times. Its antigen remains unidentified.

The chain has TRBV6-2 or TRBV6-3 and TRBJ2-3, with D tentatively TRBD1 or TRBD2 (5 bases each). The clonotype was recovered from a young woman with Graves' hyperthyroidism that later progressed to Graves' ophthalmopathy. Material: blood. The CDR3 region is CASSYTRVRGTDTQYF. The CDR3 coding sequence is TGTGCCAGCAGTTATACCAGGGTGCGGGGCACAGATACGCAGTATTTT.